A selection of T cell receptor beta chains follows, all from one sample in a study of graft-versus-host responses after intestinal transplantation. Sequencing was performed with immunoSEQ multiplex PCR; in TCRdb, only in-frame clones are kept and a portion is missing. The table shows 99,000 or so clones, with around 86% occurring only once. Sequencing used PBMCs, obtained 255 days after intestinal transplant. These TCRs come from a human patient who received an intestinal transplant, so some T cells may come from the graft donor. Both conserved end residues are part of each CDR3. The D gene is left open where the match is weak. Size is stated for part of the rows, as once, few or many counts, or as a class when the clone is expanded.

j_call d_call v_call clone_size cdr3_aa cdr3_nt
TRBJ2-7 - TRBV6-1 - CASSEYRVRYEQYF TGTGCCAGCAGTGAATACCGGGTCCGCTACGAGCAGTACTTC
TRBJ2-1 TRBD1 TRBV4-1 - CASSQERRQGNYNEQFF TGCGCCAGCAGCCAAGAGAGGCGACAGGGGAATTACAATGAGCAGTTCTTC
TRBJ1-2 - TRBV7-9 few CASERSGYPNYGYTF TGTGCCAGCGAGAGGAGCGGCTACCCGAACTATGGCTACACCTTC
TRBJ1-5 - TRBV19 - CASSIEQGSQHF TGTGCCAGTAGTATAGAACAGGGCTCCCAGCATTTT
TRBJ2-5 - TRBV25-1 once CASTRGAEKTQYF TGTGCCAGCACCCGGGGGGCGGAAAAGACCCAGTACTTC
TRBJ1-6 - TRBV6-5 - CASSYKVHSYNSPLHF TGTGCCAGCAGTTACAAGGTCCACTCCTATAATTCACCCCTCCACTTT
TRBJ2-2 - TRBV6-6 - CASSYLLWVEPGELFF TGTGCCAGCAGTTACCTTCTTTGGGTTGAGCCCGGGGAGCTGTTTTTT
TRBJ1-5 - TRBV6-1 once CASSVREWGNQPQHF TGTGCCAGCAGTGTCAGGGAGTGGGGCAATCAGCCCCAGCATTTT
TRBJ2-7 - TRBV5-4 - CASSLAGGASYEQYF TGTGCCAGCAGCTTGGCCGGGGGAGCTTCCTACGAGCAGTACTTC
TRBJ2-1 - TRBV13 - CASSTQGPHNEQFF TGTGCCAGCAGCACCCAGGGACCGCACAATGAGCAGTTCTTC
TRBJ2-4 - TRBV6-6 - CASSRTGEQAKNIQYF TGTGCCAGCAGTAGGACTGGGGAGCAAGCCAAAAACATTCAGTACTTC
TRBJ2-3 TRBD2 TRBV29-1 - CSVRFIAGALVTDTQYF TGCAGCGTTCGATTCATAGCGGGGGCCCTTGTCACAGATACGCAGTATTTT
TRBJ1-1 - TRBV4-1 few CASSQDYEAFF TGCGCCAGCAGCCAAGATTATGAAGCTTTCTTT
TRBJ2-2 - TRBV5-1 - CASSLVRAVDTGELFF TGCGCCAGCAGCTTGGTGCGAGCTGTGGACACCGGGGAGCTGTTTTTT
TRBJ2-6 - TRBV4-2 few CASSRREGSGANVLTF TGTGCCAGCAGCCGCCGAGAAGGTTCAGGGGCCAACGTCCTGACTTTC
TRBJ1-5 TRBD1 TRBV19 once CASGQVPYSNQPQHF TGTGCTTCGGGACAGGTACCGTATAGCAATCAGCCCCAGCATTTT
TRBJ1-4 - TRBV4-1 - CASRGTTGRGEKLFF TGCGCCAGCCGAGGGACGACAGGTCGCGGTGAAAAACTGTTTTTT
TRBJ2-7 - TRBV5-1 medium-sized CASSLGYEQYF TGCGCCAGCAGCTTGGGGTACGAGCAGTACTTC
TRBJ2-5 - TRBV19 - CASSAQGPETQYF TGTGCCAGTAGTGCGCAGGGGCCCGAGACCCAGTACTTC
TRBJ2-3 TRBD1 TRBV27 - CASGTGVRDTQYF TGTGCCAGCGGAACAGGGGTTAGAGATACGCAGTATTTT
TRBJ1-1 TRBD1 TRBV19 - CASVNRGLNTEAFF TGTGCCAGTGTAAACAGGGGCTTAAACACTGAAGCTTTCTTT
TRBJ2-5 - TRBV5-6 - CASSLGQIAAETQYF TGTGCCAGCAGCTTGGGTCAAATCGCCGCAGAGACCCAGTACTTC
TRBJ1-2 - TRBV9 - CASSPTRGNGYTF TGTGCCAGCAGCCCCACCCGGGGAAATGGCTACACCTTC
TRBJ2-7 - TRBV30 once CAWSGYEQYF TGTGCCTGGAGTGGTTACGAGCAGTACTTC
TRBJ2-3 TRBD1 TRBV9 - CASSAGTGFTDTQYF TGTGCCAGCAGCGCCGGGACAGGATTCACAGATACGCAGTATTTT
TRBJ2-2 - TRBV6-1 once CASSQSYGELFF TGTGCCAGCAGCCAATCGTACGGGGAGCTGTTTTTT
TRBJ1-1 TRBD1 TRBV5-4 - CASSGRQGRNTEAFF TGTGCCAGCAGCGGCAGACAGGGTAGGAACACTGAAGCTTTCTTT
TRBJ2-7 - TRBV7-6 few CASSLAQPDEQYF TGTGCCAGCAGCTTAGCTCAGCCGGACGAGCAGTACTTC
TRBJ2-1 TRBD1 TRBV5-4 - CASSSYSRDRGHNEQFF TGTGCCAGCAGCTCATACTCTCGGGACAGGGGCCACAATGAGCAGTTCTTC
TRBJ1-1 TRBD1 TRBV18 - CASTGQGVNTEAFF TGTGCCAGCACGGGACAGGGGGTGAACACTGAAGCTTTCTTT
TRBJ1-4 TRBD1 TRBV6-1 - CASSVGTVAGGLFF TGTGCCAGCAGTGTTGGGACAGTTGCGGGGGGACTGTTTTTT
TRBJ2-5 TRBD2 TRBV27 - CASSGPGLGETQYF TGTGCCAGCAGTGGGCCGGGACTAGGAGAGACCCAGTACTTC
TRBJ1-2 - TRBV10-3 - CAISESLSGTYGYTF TGTGCCATCAGTGAGTCTCTGTCAGGGACCTATGGCTACACCTTC
TRBJ1-2 TRBD1 TRBV7-8 - CASSLKTGAVYGYTF TGTGCCAGCAGCCTAAAGACAGGGGCGGTCTATGGCTACACCTTC
TRBJ1-5 TRBD1 TRBV10-3 few CAIRGDRGNQPQHF TGTGCCATCAGAGGGGACAGGGGAAATCAGCCCCAGCATTTT
TRBJ1-2 - TRBV6-1 - CASNDYYGYTF TGTGCCAGCAACGATTACTATGGCTACACCTTC
TRBJ1-1 - TRBV6-1 - CASRREVNTEAFF TGTGCCAGCAGGAGGGAGGTGAACACTGAAGCTTTCTTT
TRBJ1-5 - TRBV2 - CASSEVGGLGPQHF TGTGCCAGCAGTGAAGTCGGAGGCCTTGGGCCCCAGCATTTT
TRBJ1-1 - TRBV7-6 - CASSLEVLNTEAFF TGTGCCAGCAGCTTAGAAGTCCTGAACACTGAAGCTTTCTTT
TRBJ1-1 - TRBV6-1 few CASTGQVGTEAFF TGTGCCAGCACTGGTCAGGTGGGCACTGAAGCTTTCTTT
TRBJ2-3 - TRBV28 - CASSSPEGFPTDTQYF TGTGCCAGCAGTTCCCCCGAAGGGTTCCCGACAGATACGCAGTATTTT
TRBJ1-2 - TRBV30 - CAWNDYWALAGPNYGYTF TGTGCCTGGAATGACTACTGGGCCCTCGCAGGGCCTAACTATGGCTACACCTTC
TRBJ2-7 TRBD2 TRBV4-2 - CASSPWLAGALSNEQYF TGTGCCAGCAGCCCTTGGTTAGCGGGGGCCCTTAGCAACGAGCAGTACTTC
TRBJ2-5 - TRBV7-7 - CASSLGGTTKETQYF TGTGCTAGCAGCTTAGGGGGGACTACAAAAGAGACCCAGTACTTC
TRBJ1-2 - TRBV7-2 once CASSLAWQNYGYTF TGTGCCAGCAGCTTAGCGTGGCAAAACTATGGCTACACCTTC
TRBJ2-1 TRBD2 TRBV10-3 - CAISEFTSAISEQFF TGTGCCATCAGTGAGTTCACTAGCGCCATCAGTGAGCAGTTCTTC
TRBJ1-1 TRBD1 TRBV4-1 - CASSQDGPNLRQGETEAFF TGCGCCAGCAGCCAAGATGGCCCTAACCTAAGACAGGGAGAGACTGAAGCTTTCTTT
TRBJ2-7 TRBD2 TRBV5-6 - CASRAGLAATYEQYF TGTGCCAGCAGAGCGGGACTAGCGGCGACCTACGAGCAGTACTTC
TRBJ2-2 - TRBV6-1 - CASRSGIPTGELFF TGTGCCAGCAGGTCAGGGATCCCCACCGGGGAGCTGTTTTTT
TRBJ2-7 TRBD2 TRBV7-2 - CASSRLTSGHYYEQYF TGTGCCAGCAGCCGACTGACTAGCGGCCACTACTACGAGCAGTACTTC
TRBJ1-2 - TRBV4-2 - CASSQEGGGSPYGYTF TGTGCCAGCAGCCAAGAAGGCGGAGGCAGCCCCTATGGCTACACCTTC
TRBJ2-1 - TRBV9 - CASSVSAGSGEQFF TGTGCCAGCAGCGTTTCGGCGGGATCGGGTGAGCAGTTCTTC
TRBJ1-3 - TRBV7-9 - CASSSSGGGNTIYF TGTGCCAGCAGCTCCTCGGGGGGTGGAAACACCATATATTTT
TRBJ2-3 TRBD1 TRBV11-2 - CASSSRDRGPTDTQYF TGTGCCAGCAGCTCCCGGGACAGGGGTCCGACAGATACGCAGTATTTT
TRBJ2-7 TRBD2 TRBV4-1 - CASSQLAGVNEQYF TGCGCCAGCAGCCAACTAGCGGGAGTAAACGAGCAGTACTTC
TRBJ2-3 - TRBV6-1 - CASSEISGGQGTDTQYF TGTGCCAGCAGTGAAATTAGCGGGGGACAGGGAACAGATACGCAGTATTTT
TRBJ2-7 TRBD2 TRBV5-1 - CASSLGGRREYKQYF TGCGCCAGCAGCTTGGGGGGACGGCGGGAGTATAAGCAGTACTTC
TRBJ1-5 - TRBV6-5 - CASSRFAQTNQPQHF TGTGCCAGCAGTCGATTTGCTCAGACTAATCAGCCCCAGCATTTT
TRBJ1-6 - TRBV27 - CASSFDGVGSPLHF TGTGCCAGCTCCTTCGACGGGGTCGGGTCACCCCTCCACTTT
TRBJ2-7 TRBD1 TRBV27 - CASSWHSGTGGYEQYF TGTGCCAGCAGTTGGCATTCAGGGACAGGCGGCTACGAGCAGTACTTC